Listed here are 30 T cell receptor beta chains from one sample, sequenced in a study of blood T cell repertoires in COVID-19. Some clones are missing from TCRdb's copy, which holds only in-frame ones; the method was immunoSEQ multiplex PCR. The sample contains a few hundred thousand clones, roughly 88% of which appear only once. The sample taken for sequencing was peripheral blood. Receptors originate from a woman between 65 and 79 years old with acute or convalescent COVID-19.

This chain uses TRBV5-1 with TRBJ1-2; D may be TRBD1 (5 bases). Trimming removed 2 bases from V and 3 bases from J, with 11 bases in between. Germline CDR1 is SGHRS and CDR2 is YFSETQ. This CDR3 region has 14 residues. The CDR3 spells CASSFRGVDYGYTF. CDR3 sequence (DNA): TGCGCCAGCAGCTTTCGGGGGGTCGACTATGGCTACACCTTC.

A note on this clone: This sample also contains other DNA sequences that code for the same CDR3. This chain links TRBV3-1 (or the pseudogene TRBV3-2) with TRBJ2-3, with 9 bases fitting TRBD2. V shed 4 bases, J shed 1 base, and the junction held 3 bases outside the gene matches. CDR3 length: 15 amino acids. Germline loops: CDR1 LGHDT, CDR2 YNNKEL (reference sequence). The CDR3: CASSPRLAGTDTQYF. The CDR3 nucleotides read TGTGCCAGCAGCCCACGACTAGCGGGCACAGATACGCAGTATTTT.

The chain has TRBV5-4 and TRBJ2-1; 8 nucleotides agree with TRBD2. This CDR3 comprises 15 residues. Germline CDR1 SGHNT, CDR2 YYREEE (reference sequence). V lost 2 bases to trimming and J lost 9 bases; unmatched junction nucleotides: 10. The chain's CDR3 is CASSFMAGGSGEQFF. As DNA, the CDR3 is TGTGCCAGCAGCTTTATGGCGGGGGGATCGGGTGAGCAGTTCTTC.

In its sample, this clone was seen once. The chain employs TRBV9 and TRBJ1-1, with D possibly matching TRBD1 (5 bases). V gave up 1 base and J gave up 2 bases, with 12 bases separating them. This CDR3 is 15 amino acids long. Germline loops: CDR1 SGDLS, CDR2 YYNGEE. In DNA, the CDR3 is TGTGCCAGCAGCGTACGGGGGACCCCTAACACTGAAGCTTTCTTT. Its translation: CASSVRGTPNTEAFF. The entire variable domain, with the rest obtained from reference TRBV9 and TRBJ1-1, is as follows: DSGVTQTPKHLITATGQRVTLRCSPRSGDLSVYWYQQSLDQGLQFLIQYYNGEERAKGNILERFSAQQFPDLHSELNLSSLELGDSALYFCASSVRGTPNTEAFFGQGTRLTVV.

This chain connects TRBV19 to TRBJ2-1, with 7 nucleotides matching TRBD2. Per the germline V gene, CDR1 is LNHDA and CDR2 is SQIVND (reference sequence). V gave up 4 bases and J gave up 4 bases; unmatched junction bases: 13. The CDR3 has 17 amino acids. CDR3 in DNA: TGTGCCAGTAGTAGGGGGACTACCTATGAGAGATACAATGAGCAGTTCTTC. As protein: CASSRGTTYERYNEQFF. Filled out from reference TRBV19 and TRBJ2-1, the complete variable domain reads DGGITQSPKYLFRKEGQNVTLSCEQNLNHDAMYWYRQDPGQGLRLIYYSQIVNDFQKGDIAEGYSVSREKKESFPLTVTSAQKNPTAFYLCASSRGTTYERYNEQFFGPGTRLTVL.

V is TRBV6-6 and J is TRBJ2-5, with a tentative D call TRBD2 (6 bases). The V end lost 7 bases, the J end lost 1 base, and 13 bases lay between the germline ends. The CDR3 is 14 residues long. Germline lookup yields CDR1 MNHNY and CDR2 SVGAGI (reference sequence). The chain's CDR3 is CASIWGDGQETQYF. CDR3 in DNA: TGTGCCAGCATTTGGGGGGACGGCCAAGAGACCCAGTACTTC.

The chain recombines TRBV2 with TRBJ1-1, with 8 bases fitting TRBD1. The CDR3 consists of 12 residues. V was pared by 6 bases and J by 8 bases, with 5 bases of the junction left unmatched. From germline, CDR1 is SNHLY and CDR2 FYNNEI. Here the CDR3 reads CASRFRTGEAFF. CDR3 DNA: TGTGCCAGCAGATTCCGGACAGGGGAAGCTTTCTTT.

This chain joins TRBV7-6 and TRBJ1-1; D might be TRBD1 (5 bases). Trimming cost V 1 base and J 4 bases, with 16 bases left between them. The CDR3 totals 16 residues. CDR1 and CDR2 (germline): SGHVS, FNYEAQ. The DNA of the CDR3 is TGTGCCAGCAGCTTAGTCGTGGGGAGGGGTAGCACTGAAGCTTTCTTT. It encodes CASSLVVGRGSTEAFF.

The chain has TRBV27 and TRBJ2-7; 10 bases align to TRBD2. This CDR3 contains 17 residues. Per the germline V gene, CDR1 is MNHEY and CDR2 is SMNVEV (reference sequence). The V gene end was trimmed by 1 base and the J gene end by 1 base; junction bases not matched to a gene: 7. The CDR3 coding sequence is TGTGCCAGCAGTTTATATCTAGCGGGGGCCCCTTCCTACGAGCAGTACTTC. Protein product: CASSLYLAGAPSYEQYF.

The chain recombines TRBV2 with TRBJ2-7; TRBD2 matches at 8 bases. The trim removed 7 bases at V and 6 bases at J, leaving 11 bases unmatched. CDR3 length: 14 residues. The germline CDR1 and CDR2 sequences are SNHLY and FYNNEI. CDR3 sequence: CASTLSGGGTEQYF. CDR3 in DNA: TGTGCCAGCACCTTGAGCGGGGGTGGGACCGAGCAGTACTTC.

The rearrangement links TRBV10-3 to TRBJ1-1, with D maybe TRBD1 (6 bases). The CDR3 consists of 16 residues. V gave up 0 bases and J gave up 0 bases, with 11 bases separating them. CDR1 ENHRY and CDR2 SYGVKD come from the germline V gene. The CDR3 DNA reads TGTGCCATCAGTGAGTCCTTCGGGACAATGAACACTGAAGCTTTCTTT. Its translation is CAISESFGTMNTEAFF.

This chain connects TRBV6-5 to TRBJ1-4; D gene unclear. The germline gives CDR1 MNHEY, CDR2 SVGAGI. The CDR3 is 14 residues long. The V and J ends lost 6 bases and 0 bases respectively, with 8 bases between them. In DNA form, the CDR3 reads TGTGCCAGCAGCCAAATTGCAACTAATGAAAAACTGTTTTTT. Protein sequence: CASSQIATNEKLFF.

V and J are TRBV5-5 and TRBJ1-1, with 9 bases fitting TRBD1. This CDR3 spans 14 amino acids. The V and J ends lost 2 bases and 5 bases, in that order; junction bases with no gene match: 4. Germline V gene data show CDR1 as SGHKS and CDR2 as YYEKEE (reference sequence). CDR3 in amino acids: CASSFPTGGTEAFF. The CDR3 DNA reads as TGTGCCAGCAGCTTCCCGACAGGGGGTACTGAAGCTTTCTTT.

This chain connects TRBV5-4 to TRBJ2-7; D possibly corresponds to TRBD2 (6 bases). Trimming pared 0 bases from V and 3 bases from J, leaving 13 bases between. Germline CDR1 is SGHNT and CDR2 is YYREEE (reference sequence). CDR3 size: 15 residues. CDR3 in DNA: TGTGCCAGCAGCTTGGGGGGGACTCCGCTCTACGAGCAGTACTTC. The encoded protein is CASSLGGTPLYEQYF.

The chain carries TRBV30 and TRBJ1-5; 8 positions match TRBD1. The V gene's germline CDR1 is GTSNPN and CDR2 SVGIG (reference sequence). This CDR3 contains 13 residues. V lost 3 bases to trimming and J lost 7 bases; unmatched junction nucleotides: 5. This chain's CDR3 is CAWSRGRGQPQHF. The DNA of the CDR3 is TGTGCCTGGAGCAGGGGGCGAGGGCAGCCCCAGCATTTT. Using reference TRBV30 and TRBJ1-5 for the parts outside the CDR3, the full variable domain is SQTIHQWPATLVQPVGSPLSLECTVEGTSNPNLYWYRQAAGRGLQLLFYSVGIGQISSEVPQNLSASRPQDRQFILSSKKLLLSDSGFYLCAWSRGRGQPQHFGDGTRLSIL.

In this sample, this clone turned up once. CDR3 protein: CASSRDSYGYTF. The CDR3 nucleotides read TGTGCCAGCAGCAGGGACAGCTATGGCTACACCTTC. The chain carries TRBV7-9 and TRBJ1-2; 7 bases align to TRBD1. The germline V gene has CDR1 SEHNR and CDR2 FQNEAQ (reference sequence). CDR3 size: 12 residues. V dropped 5 bases and J dropped 4; count of bases not matched to a gene: 1.

V usage is TRBV5-1 and J usage is TRBJ1-3, with 8 bases that match TRBD1. Germline CDR1 reads SGHRS; CDR2 reads YFSETQ. Trimming at V came to 4 bases and at J to 3 bases, leaving 6 bases not matched to a gene. The CDR3 covers 15 residues. The CDR3 protein is CASSPQGAVGNTIYF. The CDR3 DNA sequence: TGCGCCAGCAGCCCTCAGGGGGCGGTTGGAAACACCATATATTTT.

The chain joins TRBV5-6 to TRBJ1-2; 7 bases line up with TRBD1. V lost 4 bases, J lost 6 bases, and 6 bases stayed unmatched. The germline CDR1 and CDR2 sequences are SGHDT and YYEEEE. This CDR3 contains 13 residues. CDR3 DNA: TGTGCCAGCAGCCTGCTCAGGGGGGATGGCTACACCTTC. It encodes CASSLLRGDGYTF.

The rearrangement uses TRBV7-9 and TRBJ1-2, with a tentative D call TRBD1 (6 bases). CDR3 length equals 13 residues. V was trimmed by 6 bases and J by 6 bases, leaving 14 bases between them. The germline gives CDR1 SEHNR, CDR2 FQNEAQ (reference sequence). The chain's CDR3 is CASRGDRRDGYTF. The CDR3 nucleotides are TGTGCCAGCAGAGGAGACAGGCGTGATGGCTACACCTTC.

The V gene is TRBV6-4, the J gene TRBJ2-1; 9 nucleotides agree with TRBD2. The CDR3 is 15 amino acids. Losses at the gene ends were 3 bases for V and 1 base for J; bases not matched to a gene: 1. The germline gives CDR1 MRHNA, CDR2 SNTAGT. CDR3 coding DNA: TGTGCCAGCAGTGAGCGGGGGGGATCCTACAATGAGCAGTTCTTC. It is translated as CASSERGGSYNEQFF.

The chain couples TRBV5-1 to TRBJ1-2; 12 bases map to TRBD1. The germline V gene has CDR1 SGHRS and CDR2 YFSETQ. The CDR3 loop spans 14 amino acids. With 4 bases clipped from V and 8 bases from J, the junction kept 6 bases outside the gene matches. The CDR3 DNA reads as TGCGCCAGCAGCGGGGGACAGGGGGCGAACGGCTACACCTTC. Its protein is CASSGGQGANGYTF. Full variable domain (rest looked up from reference TRBV5-1 and TRBJ1-2): KAGVTQTPRYLIKTRGQQVTLSCSPISGHRSVSWYQQTPGQGLQFLFEYFSETQRNKGNFPGRFSGRQFSNSRSEMNVSTLELGDSALYLCASSGGQGANGYTFGSGTRLTVV.

This chain joins TRBV5-4 and TRBJ1-1; perhaps TRBD1 as D (5 bases). CDR3 length: 14 amino acids. Germline V gives CDR1 SGHNT, CDR2 YYREEE (reference sequence). V shed 0 bases and J shed 5 bases, with 11 bases lying between them. The CDR3: CASSLVGGGTEAFF. The CDR3, as DNA: TGTGCCAGCAGCTTGGTTGGGGGAGGGACTGAAGCTTTCTTT. Together with reference TRBV5-4 and TRBJ1-1, the CDR3 gives the full variable domain: ETGVTQSPTHLIKTRGQQVTLRCSSQSGHNTVSWYQQALGQGPQFIFQYYREEENGRGNFPPRFSGLQFPNYSSELNVNALELDDSALYLCASSLVGGGTEAFFGQGTRLTVV.

V and J are TRBV4-1 and TRBJ1-1; D not certain. CDR1 and CDR2 from the germline V gene are MGHRA and YSYEKL. V was shortened by 2 bases and J by 2 bases, with 9 bases between the two germline ends. The CDR3 totals 14 residues. The CDR3 here is CASSQTAVNTEAFF. Here the CDR3 DNA reads TGCGCCAGCAGCCAAACGGCGGTAAACACTGAAGCTTTCTTT.

The J gene is TRBJ2-1, the V gene TRBV5-6; TRBD2 matches 11 bases. The J segment lost 5 bases and the V segment lost 4 bases, leaving 5 bases of the junction unmatched. The CDR3 loop spans 15 amino acids. The germline V gene encodes CDR1 SGHDT and CDR2 YYEEEE. The CDR3, as DNA: TGTGCCAGCAGCCCTAGCGGGGGGCTTAACAATGAGCAGTTCTTC. It encodes CASSPSGGLNNEQFF.

The chain has TRBV29-1 and TRBJ1-1; D is unresolved. This CDR3 comprises 12 residues. Trimming stripped 6 bases from V and 5 bases from J, with 13 bases between. Germline V lookup: CDR1 SQVTM, CDR2 ANQGSEA. The CDR3 bases are TGCAGCGTCATGACCCCGGGGACTGAAGCTTTCTTT. Residues: CSVMTPGTEAFF.

The gene calls are TRBV4-1 and TRBJ1-4, with TRBD1 matching 9 bases. There are 16 residues in the CDR3. After removal of 1 base from V and 7 bases from J, the junction contained 7 bases not matched to a gene. Germline V CDR1 and CDR2: MGHRA, YSYEKL. CDR3 sequence (DNA): TGCGCCAGCAGCCAAGTTGCGGGACAGGGACGTGAAAAACTGTTTTTT. Its protein is CASSQVAGQGREKLFF.

The rearrangement links TRBV19 to TRBJ1-2; D may be TRBD1 (5 bases). Per the germline V gene, CDR1 is LNHDA and CDR2 is SQIVND (reference sequence). The CDR3 spans 15 residues. Trimming took off 4 bases at V and 1 base at J, with 13 bases between the two ends. The CDR3 DNA sequence: TGTGCCAGTAGTACCCGACAGATCCGTAACTATGGCTACACCTTC. The encoded protein is CASSTRQIRNYGYTF.

This chain links TRBV5-8 with TRBJ1-3; D is undetermined. Germline CDR1 reads SGHTS; CDR2 reads YDEGEE. V shed 7 bases and J shed 0 bases, with 14 bases lying between them. The CDR3 consists of 15 residues. The CDR3: CASLPLTSSGNTIYF. CDR3 sequence (DNA): TGTGCCAGCCTCCCACTCACGAGCTCTGGAAACACCATATATTTT.

The genes are TRBV2 and TRBJ1-6, with D unresolved. The CDR3 totals 16 residues. The V end was cut by 2 bases, the J end by 6 bases, with 14 bases between. CDR1 SNHLY and CDR2 FYNNEI come from the germline V gene. The CDR3 bases are TGTGCCAGCAGTGAACGGCAGGCAGCAACTAATTCACCCCTCCACTTT. Translating it yields CASSERQAATNSPLHF.

The chain has TRBV7-9 and TRBJ1-3, with TRBD1 matching 7 bases. The CDR3 loop spans 15 amino acids. V lost 4 bases and J lost 9; bases outside the gene matches: 12. Germline CDR1 and CDR2: SEHNR and FQNEAQ (reference sequence). CDR3 nucleotide sequence: TGTGCCAGCAGCTCCGGACAGGTGGACCGCGGCACCATATATTTT. This gives the protein CASSSGQVDRGTIYF. The full variable domain, in which reference TRBV7-9 and TRBJ1-3 provide the parts outside the CDR3, is DTGVSQNPRHKITKRGQNVTFRCDPISEHNRLYWYRQTLGQGPEFLTYFQNEAQLEKSRLLSDRFSAERPKGSFSTLEIQRTEQGDSAMYLCASSSGQVDRGTIYFGEGSWLTVV.